These T cell receptor beta chains were read from a single sample in a study of blood T cell repertoires in COVID-19. TCRdb keeps only in-frame clones here, not all; method: immunoSEQ multiplex PCR. The profile shows 200,000 to 250,000 clones, approximately 87% of them singletons. Sequenced sample: PBMCs or T cells enriched from blood (not recorded which). The origin of the receptors is a woman aged 50 to 60 in a cohort exposed to, infected with or recovered from COVID-19 (not recorded which). The CDR3 runs from the conserved cysteine through the conserved F or W. Size tells how often a clone was seen (once, few, many) or the class of an expanded clone, and some rows leave it out.

v_call: TRBV4-3
clone_size: -
cdr3_aa: CASSQVLGAYNEQFF

v_call: TRBV19
clone_size: -
cdr3_aa: CASSIRQGARGTEAFF

v_call: TRBV18
clone_size: -
cdr3_aa: CASSEQGALSYGYTF

v_call: TRBV6-2/TRBV6-3
clone_size: few
cdr3_aa: CASSYGGIYGYTF

v_call: TRBV5-1
clone_size: -
cdr3_aa: CASSLGATSTDTQYF

v_call: TRBV5-1
clone_size: -
cdr3_aa: CASSLARGSGNTIYF

v_call: TRBV9
clone_size: -
cdr3_aa: CASSPSWGSNLQCF

v_call: TRBV20-1
clone_size: -
cdr3_aa: CSASGAANYGYTF

v_call: TRBV5-4
clone_size: -
cdr3_aa: CASSSTSKYEQYF

v_call: TRBV5-5
clone_size: -
cdr3_aa: CASSKTGTGPDTQYF

v_call: TRBV30
clone_size: few
cdr3_aa: CAWTGGLINEKLFF

v_call: TRBV7-2
clone_size: -
cdr3_aa: CASSSEWWEKLFF

v_call: TRBV25-1
clone_size: few
cdr3_aa: CASSQSGKGEAFF

v_call: TRBV2
clone_size: -
cdr3_aa: CASSESLGTGGTYEQYF

v_call: TRBV14
clone_size: -
cdr3_aa: CASSQGTGLRWEQYF

v_call: TRBV7-8
clone_size: -
cdr3_aa: CASSSAGGQGNQPQHF

v_call: TRBV3-1/TRBV3-2
clone_size: -
cdr3_aa: CASSQEGLAGGLSNEQFF

v_call: TRBV28
clone_size: -
cdr3_aa: CASTHSGRSYNEQFF

v_call: TRBV28
clone_size: -
cdr3_aa: CASSLVGREDTIYF

v_call: TRBV9
clone_size: -
cdr3_aa: CASSVEAGNVEKLFF

v_call: TRBV5-4
clone_size: -
cdr3_aa: CASSSFPAGDTGELFF

v_call: TRBV5-4
clone_size: -
cdr3_aa: CASSSAGTGLNEQFF

v_call: TRBV5-4
clone_size: -
cdr3_aa: CASSLVSPGAQGYTF

v_call: TRBV6-5
clone_size: -
cdr3_aa: CASSSSGSGANVLTF

v_call: TRBV7-3
clone_size: -
cdr3_aa: CASSYDRDPTGELFF

v_call: TRBV7-2
clone_size: once
cdr3_aa: CASKRGDPGNTIYF

v_call: TRBV11-1
clone_size: once
cdr3_aa: CASSLAGGDYGYTF